This T cell receptor beta chain was sequenced in a study of shared clonotypes between healthy human individuals. Study-level results: Memory subsets generally showed smaller estimated richness than naive subsets did.

CD45RO-negative, CCR7-selected cells formed the naive CD8 fraction, which excluded terminally differentiated effector memory CD45RA+ cells. As to this clone: Its antigen is currently unknown.

In the original processing: Quality scores were absent from the junction-only immunoSEQ sequences, so filtering differed. Using immunoSEQ multiplex PCR, the repertoire was profiled, and TCRdb retains in-frame clones only, with some absent. V and J calls and clone size are those listed in that table; D and trimming were worked out from the DNA. The table records about 800,000 clones, 90% to 97% of them present only once. The CDR3 sequence is 13 residues long. The V gene's germline CDR1 is SEHNR and CDR2 FQNEAQ (reference sequence). With 1 base removed from V and 4 bases from J, the gap between germline ends came to 7 bases.

This chain uses TRBV7-9 with TRBJ1-2; D is unresolved. This TCR was sampled from a man aged 30 to 45 in good health. What was sequenced was naive CD8+ T cells sorted from blood. This CDR3 reads CASSLVDLYGYTF. DNA for the CDR3: TGTGCCAGCAGCTTAGTCGACCTCTATGGCTACACCTTC. Full variable domain (outside the CDR3, taken from reference TRBV7-9 and TRBJ1-2): DTGVSQNPRHKITKRGQNVTFRCDPISEHNRLYWYRQTLGQGPEFLTYFQNEAQLEKSRLLSDRFSAERPKGSFSTLEIQRTEQGDSAMYLCASSLVDLYGYTFGSGTRLTVV.